This T cell receptor beta chain stems from a study of T cell repertoires in cytomegalovirus infection. Study-level background: It can be stated that public TCR beta signatures indicated CMV infection as well as a matching HLA type.

Study-wide points: Ex vivo responses were dominated by HLA-C-restricted CMV-specific TCR beta clonotypes.

Germline CDR1 and CDR2: LNHDA and SQIVND (reference sequence). CDR3 length equals 15 residues. V lost 0 bases, J lost 8 bases, and 2 bases stayed unmatched. TCRdb re-called the reads through MiXCR, storing one row per CDR3 protein. This repertoire shows approximately 390,000 distinct CDR3 sequences, roughly a third found once; its top ten account for about 14%. The sample holds a few counts of this clonotype. Its specificity is unknown. This specimen consisted of cultured PBMCs, obtained from culture after CMV antigen stimulation. The chain is built from TRBV19 and TRBJ2-4; TRBD2 agrees at 12 bases. This receptor was obtained from a human donor in good health (CMV status not recorded). Some clones in this sample may be carry-over from other donors' samples. CDR3 nucleotides: TGTGCCAGTAGTATAGAGGCTAGCGGGAGGGACATTCAGTACTTC. As protein: CASSIEASGRDIQYF.